Listed here are 14 T cell receptor beta chains from one sample, sequenced in a study of cytomegalovirus exposure and HLA in healthy donors (dated by TCRdb to the late 2010s). Receptors were amplified or captured by the immunoSEQ multiplex PCR assay. What TCRdb holds here is the immuneACCESS table cut down to in-frame rearrangements. Part of the clones is not present; checked against another copy, under half of the missing clones reflect an unresolved V gene, and the others are unexplained. The sample includes about 110,000 clones, with around nine tenths observed a single time. The top ten clonotypes cover 1.4% of the sample. Specimen: PBMCs. These receptors were collected from a woman aged 30 to 39 in good health and CMV-seropositive.

The chain uses TRBV25-1 and TRBJ2-1; TRBD2 matches at 13 bases. This CDR3 is 18 amino acids long. Germline V gene sequence: CDR1 MGHDK, CDR2 SYGVNS. V lost 4 bases to trimming and J lost 1 base; unmatched junction nucleotides: 7. CDR3 coding DNA: TGTGCCAGCAGTGTATCCGGGACTAGCGGGGATTCCTACAATGAGCAGTTCTTC. It codes for CASSVSGTSGDSYNEQFF. Using reference TRBV25-1 and TRBJ2-1 for the parts outside the CDR3, the full variable domain is EADIYQTPRYLVIGTGKKITLECSQTMGHDKMYWYQQDPGMELHLIHYSYGVNSTEKGDLSSESTVSRIRTEHFPLTLESARPSHTSQYLCASSVSGTSGDSYNEQFFGPGTRLTVL.

This chain connects TRBV6-5 to TRBJ1-6; D call uncertain. Trimming left V 0 bases short and J 7 bases short, with 4 bases between. This CDR3 comprises 13 residues. Germline lookup yields CDR1 MNHEY and CDR2 SVGAGI. CDR3 sequence (DNA): TGTGCCAGCAGTTACTCCGGGAATTCACCCCTCCACTTT. Protein: CASSYSGNSPLHF.

This clone appeared a few times. The V call is TRBV19, the J call TRBJ2-2; tentative D call: TRBD2 (5 bases). Trimming left V 1 base short and J 7 bases short, with 7 bases between. This CDR3 is 13 amino acids long. Germline loops: CDR1 LNHDA, CDR2 SQIVND (reference sequence). CDR3 protein: CASSIAGGGELFF. For the CDR3, the DNA is TGTGCCAGTAGTATAGCCGGAGGCGGGGAGCTGTTTTTT.

The V and J genes are TRBV28 and TRBJ2-1; no firm D call. The CDR3 totals 14 residues. Germline loops: CDR1 MDHEN, CDR2 SYDVKM. V was shortened by 8 bases and J by 0 bases, with 11 bases between the two germline ends. Here the CDR3 reads CASRGPISYNEQFF. For the CDR3, the DNA is TGTGCCAGCCGCGGCCCCATCTCCTACAATGAGCAGTTCTTC.

This chain uses TRBV7-2 with TRBJ1-2, with TRBD1 identical over 8 bases. The CDR3 has 14 residues. Germline V CDR1 and CDR2: SGHTA, FQGNSA. The ends lost 6 bases at V and 2 bases at J; junction bases unmatched: 5. CDR3 nucleotides: TGTGCCAGCAGGACCCAGGGGGCGAACTATGGCTACACCTTC. Translation gives CASRTQGANYGYTF.

The J gene is TRBJ2-7, the V gene TRBV14; 11 bases line up with TRBD2. This CDR3 comprises 16 residues. V was clipped by 4 bases and J by 1 base; unmatched bases: 6. Germline V gene data show CDR1 as SGHDN and CDR2 as FVKESK. The CDR3 spells CASSPLAGGLSYEQYF. DNA for the CDR3: TGTGCCAGCAGCCCGCTAGCGGGAGGCCTTTCCTACGAGCAGTACTTC.

J is TRBJ2-7 and V is TRBV5-1; possible D gene TRBD1, 5 bases. From germline, CDR1 is SGHRS and CDR2 YFSETQ. The length of the CDR3 is 15 residues. Trimming left V 4 bases short and J 1 base short, with 15 bases between. CDR3 nucleotides: TGCGCCAGCAGCATAAGTTTTGACAGTTCCTACGAGCAGTACTTC. It translates to CASSISFDSSYEQYF.

The gene calls are TRBV27 and TRBJ2-1, with 9 positions matching TRBD1. CDR3 size: 15 residues. Unmatched junction bases numbered 6, after V lost 4 bases and J lost 5 bases. Per the germline V gene, CDR1 is MNHEY and CDR2 is SMNVEV (reference sequence). The CDR3 DNA is TGTGCCAGCAGTTCCCACCGGGACAGGGACAATGAGCAGTTCTTC. Translating gives CASSSHRDRDNEQFF.

This clone was found a few times. The rearrangement uses TRBV4-2 and TRBJ1-2; 9 nucleotides line up with TRBD1. The CDR3 is 16 amino acids. Germline CDR1 reads LGHNA; CDR2 reads YNFKEQ. J gave up 5 bases and V 1 base, and 8 bases lay outside the gene matches. This CDR3 is CASSQARRTGEYGYTF. CDR3 sequence (DNA): TGTGCCAGCAGCCAAGCCCGCCGGACAGGGGAATATGGCTACACCTTC.

The chain couples TRBV28 to TRBJ1-5; D perhaps matches TRBD1 (6 bases). Trimming pared 10 bases from V and 1 base from J, leaving 14 bases between. There are 14 residues in the CDR3. CDR1 MDHEN and CDR2 SYDVKM come from the germline V gene. CDR3 nucleotides: TGTGCCACCAATGACGGACAGAGCAATCAGCCCCAGCATTTT. It yields the protein CATNDGQSNQPQHF. The full variable domain, its missing parts supplied by reference TRBV28 and TRBJ1-5, is DVKVTQSSRYLVKRTGEKVFLECVQDMDHENMFWYRQDPGLGLRLIYFSYDVKMKEKGDIPEGYSVSREKKERFSLILESASTNQTSMYLCATNDGQSNQPQHFGDGTRLSIL.

The chain employs TRBV10-2 and TRBJ2-3; 10 bases fit TRBD2. Trimming removed 4 bases from V and 4 bases from J; junction bases left unmatched: 11. Germline V lookup: CDR1 WSHSY, CDR2 SAAADI. This CDR3 contains 17 residues. The chain's CDR3 is CASSGVAGGRDADTQYF. CDR3 bases: TGCGCCAGCAGTGGGGTAGCGGGAGGCAGGGATGCAGATACGCAGTATTTT.

In DNA form, the CDR3 reads TGTGCCAGCAGCTTAGGGCCGGGACTAGCGGCTACCAGTGAGCAGTTCTTC. Its protein product is CASSLGPGLAATSEQFF. V gene TRBV11-3 combines with J gene TRBJ2-1; 11 nucleotides align to TRBD2. The CDR3 runs to 17 residues. V trimming: 1 base; J trimming: 9 bases; junction bases outside the gene matches: 11. Germline V gene sequence: CDR1 SGHNT, CDR2 YENEEA.

The chain is built from TRBV15 and TRBJ2-1; 8 positions agree with TRBD2. The V and J ends lost 1 base and 2 bases, in that order; junction bases with no gene match: 4. In germline, CDR1 is LNHNV, CDR2 YYDKDF (reference sequence). The CDR3 covers 16 residues. The CDR3 reads CATSRVKAGAYNEQFF. DNA for the CDR3: TGTGCCACCAGCAGAGTTAAAGCGGGGGCCTACAATGAGCAGTTCTTC.

This clone was counted only a few times. This chain connects TRBV5-6 to TRBJ1-2; no clear D. Germline assignment: CDR1 SGHDT and CDR2 YYEEEE. The CDR3 consists of 13 residues. Between the trimmed V and J ends, which lost 0 bases and 4 bases, there was a span of 7 bases. CDR3 sequence reads: CASSLGRGYGYTF. The CDR3 nucleotides are TGTGCCAGCAGCTTGGGCCGCGGCTATGGCTACACCTTC. Variable domain in full (rest from reference TRBV5-6 and TRBJ1-2): DAGVTQSPTHLIKTRGQQVTLRCSPKSGHDTVSWYQQALGQGPQFIFQYYEEEERQRGNFPDRFSGHQFPNYSSELNVNALLLGDSALYLCASSLGRGYGYTFGSGTRLTVV.